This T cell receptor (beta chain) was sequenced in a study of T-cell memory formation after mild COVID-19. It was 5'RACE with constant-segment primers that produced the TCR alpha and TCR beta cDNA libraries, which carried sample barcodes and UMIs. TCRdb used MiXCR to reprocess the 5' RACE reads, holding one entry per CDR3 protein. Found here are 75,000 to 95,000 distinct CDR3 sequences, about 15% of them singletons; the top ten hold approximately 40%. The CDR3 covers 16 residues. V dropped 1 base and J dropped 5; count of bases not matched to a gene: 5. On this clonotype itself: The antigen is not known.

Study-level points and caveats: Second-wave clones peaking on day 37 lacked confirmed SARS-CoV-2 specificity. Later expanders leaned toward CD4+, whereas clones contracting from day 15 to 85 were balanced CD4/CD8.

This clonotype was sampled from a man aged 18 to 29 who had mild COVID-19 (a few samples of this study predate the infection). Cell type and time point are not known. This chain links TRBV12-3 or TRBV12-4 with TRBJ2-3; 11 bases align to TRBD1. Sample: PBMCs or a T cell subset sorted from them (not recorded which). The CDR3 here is CASSLVGQGALDTQYF. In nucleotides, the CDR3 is TGTGCCAGCAGTTTAGTAGGACAGGGGGCTTTAGATACGCAGTATTTT.